Each of the 27 T cell receptor beta chains below was sequenced from the same sample in a study of blood T cell repertoires in COVID-19. Sequencing was performed with immunoSEQ multiplex PCR; in TCRdb, only in-frame clones are kept and a portion is missing. The sample lists 13,000 to 15,000 clones, approximately 92% occurring once. Sequencing used peripheral blood. These receptors came from a human donor with active COVID-19. The donor label of this sample is uncertain.

J is TRBJ2-5 and V is TRBV4-3; D possibly corresponds to TRBD2 (7 bases). The CDR3 has 16 residues. The V gene's germline CDR1 is LGHNA and CDR2 YSLEER. The V gene lost 0 bases and the J gene lost 3 bases, with 14 bases spanning the gap. The CDR3 DNA is TGCGCCAGCAGCCAAGATCCGGGGGGCACCAAAGAGACCCAGTACTTC. This translates into CASSQDPGGTKETQYF.

This clone was counted a few times. The V and J genes are TRBV19 and TRBJ1-2; D might be TRBD1 (6 bases). CDR3 length: 12 amino acids. The germline CDR1 and CDR2 sequences are LNHDA and SQIVND (reference sequence). The V end was cut by 4 bases, the J end by 5 bases, with 8 bases between. The CDR3 region has the DNA TGTGCCAGTAGTAATCAGGGGTATGGCTACACCTTC. Translated, it gives CASSNQGYGYTF.

The J gene is TRBJ2-5, the V gene TRBV7-9; 7 bases line up with TRBD1. The CDR3 sequence is 15 residues long. In germline, CDR1 is SEHNR, CDR2 FQNEAQ (reference sequence). J gave up 3 bases and V 5 bases, and 9 bases lay outside the gene matches. This CDR3 reads CASSRLSGQEETQYF. The CDR3 DNA follows: TGTGCCAGCAGCCGTCTCTCAGGACAGGAAGAGACCCAGTACTTC. Drawing the rest from reference TRBV7-9 and TRBJ2-5, the complete variable domain is DTGVSQNPRHKITKRGQNVTFRCDPISEHNRLYWYRQTLGQGPEFLTYFQNEAQLEKSRLLSDRFSAERPKGSFSTLEIQRTEQGDSAMYLCASSRLSGQEETQYFGPGTRLLVL.

The J gene is TRBJ2-7, the V gene TRBV30, with TRBD2 identical over 7 bases. Trimming took 0 bases from V and 3 from J; bases not matched to a gene: 11. CDR3 length: 16 residues. Germline V CDR1 and CDR2: GTSNPN, SVGIG (reference sequence). CDR3 region: CAWSVPPGGRYYEQYF. DNA for the CDR3: TGTGCCTGGAGTGTACCCCCGGGAGGCCGATACTACGAGCAGTACTTC.

This clone has a single count. V gene TRBV10-3 combines with J gene TRBJ2-7, with D perhaps matching TRBD2 (5 bases). V was cut by 6 bases and J by 6 bases, with 24 bases left in between. The CDR3 has 16 residues. Germline V gene data show CDR1 as ENHRY and CDR2 as SYGVKD. The CDR3 is CAISGKTTIPRTEQYF. The CDR3 region has the DNA TGTGCCATCAGCGGGAAGACAACTATCCCACGCACCGAGCAGTACTTC.

The V gene is TRBV20-1, the J gene TRBJ1-1; no clear D. The ends were cut back, 8 bases at V and 6 bases at J, with 13 bases in the middle. Germline V CDR1 and CDR2: DFQATT, SNEGSKA (reference sequence). CDR3 length: 11 residues. CDR3: CSPGSVAEAFF. The CDR3 DNA reads TGCAGTCCTGGGAGTGTTGCTGAAGCTTTCTTT.

V gene TRBV7-2 combines with J gene TRBJ1-5, with 8 bases aligning to TRBD1. V lost 1 base to trimming and J lost 1 base; unmatched junction nucleotides: 6. The germline gives CDR1 SGHTA, CDR2 FQGNSA. This CDR3 contains 17 residues. CDR3 amino acids: CASSLVAGGASNQPQHF. The CDR3 nucleotides read TGTGCCAGCAGCTTAGTGGCAGGGGGCGCGAGCAATCAGCCCCAGCATTTT.

This chain connects TRBV24-1 to TRBJ1-2; D perhaps matches TRBD1 (5 bases). CDR3 length: 15 amino acids. V shed 2 bases and J shed 6 bases, with 15 bases lying between them. In germline, CDR1 is KGHDR, CDR2 SFDVKD. CDR3 protein: CATSDSRGGGNGYTF. Written as DNA, the CDR3 is TGTGCCACCAGTGATTCTAGGGGTGGGGGGAATGGCTACACCTTC.

The rearrangement joins TRBV6-5 to TRBJ1-1; D is perhaps TRBD1 (5 bases). Germline V gene data show CDR1 as MNHEY and CDR2 as SVGAGI. V shed 2 bases and J shed 7 bases, with 14 bases lying between them. The CDR3 length is 14 residues. The CDR3 region is CASSYDRRTGEAFF. The CDR3 DNA is TGTGCCAGCAGTTACGACCGACGAACAGGTGAAGCTTTCTTT.

The chain uses TRBV14 and TRBJ2-1, with 11 bases identical to TRBD2. Germline V CDR1 and CDR2: SGHDN, FVKESK. Germline trimming cut 4 bases from V and 1 base from J; bases unmatched to any gene: 3. The CDR3 spans 16 residues. The CDR3 coding sequence is TGTGCCAGCAGCCGGGGACTAGCGGAATCCTACAATGAGCAGTTCTTC. Encoded protein: CASSRGLAESYNEQFF.

The sample holds one count of this clone. This chain links TRBV6-5 with TRBJ2-7; TRBD1 agrees at 7 bases. Trimming at V came to 5 bases and at J to 5 bases, leaving 9 bases not matched to a gene. The CDR3 contains 14 residues. In germline, CDR1 is MNHEY, CDR2 SVGAGI. The CDR3 region is CASSHPATGHEQYF. CDR3 nucleotides: TGTGCCAGCAGTCACCCCGCGACAGGGCACGAGCAGTACTTC.

This chain connects TRBV2 to TRBJ1-2; no clear D. V shed 3 bases and J shed 1 base, with 9 bases lying between them. This CDR3 contains 14 residues. Per the germline V gene, CDR1 is SNHLY and CDR2 is FYNNEI. The DNA for the CDR3 is TGTGCCAGCAGTGATCACACCGATAACTATGGCTACACCTTC. It encodes CASSDHTDNYGYTF. Combining the CDR3 with reference TRBV2 and TRBJ1-2 gives the whole variable domain EPEVTQTPSHQVTQMGQEVILRCVPISNHLYFYWYRQILGQKVEFLVSFYNNEISEKSEIFDDQFSVERPDGSNFTLKIRSTKLEDSAMYFCASSDHTDNYGYTFGSGTRLTVV.

The chain uses TRBV7-9 and TRBJ2-5; no reliable D call. Trimming left V 5 bases short and J 3 bases short, with 10 bases between. CDR1 is SEHNR and CDR2 is FQNEAQ in the germline V gene (reference sequence). The CDR3 has 13 residues. The CDR3 here is CASSRDTEETQYF. The CDR3 DNA reads TGTGCCAGCAGCAGAGACACAGAAGAGACCCAGTACTTC.

V gene TRBV27 combines with J gene TRBJ2-7; TRBD2 aligns across 7 bases. The germline CDR1 and CDR2 sequences are MNHEY and SMNVEV (reference sequence). The CDR3 spans 14 residues. V shed 1 base and J 2 bases; nucleotides not matched to a gene: 2. CDR3 amino acids: CASSLWEGAYEQYF. The CDR3 DNA sequence: TGTGCCAGCAGTTTATGGGAGGGCGCCTACGAGCAGTACTTC.

In this sample, this clone turned up once. The chain uses TRBV6-6 and TRBJ1-4, with D possibly matching TRBD1 (5 bases). This CDR3 comprises 13 residues. From germline, CDR1 is MNHNY and CDR2 SVGAGI (reference sequence). Trimming removed 6 bases from V and 4 bases from J, with 9 bases in between. The CDR3 spells CASRTDNNEKLFF. The CDR3 nucleotides read TGTGCCAGCAGAACGGACAATAATGAAAAACTGTTTTTT.

The rearrangement uses TRBV9 and TRBJ2-2; D uncertain. The CDR3 is 15 amino acids. Germline assignment: CDR1 SGDLS and CDR2 YYNGEE. Trimming took 0 bases from V and 1 from J, leaving 7 bases between them. CDR3 sequence reads: CASSVVPENTGELFF. For the CDR3, the DNA is TGTGCCAGCAGCGTAGTTCCAGAGAACACCGGGGAGCTGTTTTTT.

In nucleotides, the CDR3 is TGCGCCAGCAGTATAGGGGATTCGGGCTACACCTTC. Protein: CASSIGDSGYTF. The gene calls are TRBV10-2 and TRBJ1-2; a possible D gene is TRBD1 (5 bases). The V and J ends lost 5 bases and 8 bases respectively, with 12 bases between them. The CDR3 runs 12 residues. In germline, CDR1 is WSHSY, CDR2 SAAADI.

This clone was detected only once. This chain uses TRBV4-1 with TRBJ2-5, with 9 nucleotides matching TRBD2. Germline V gives CDR1 MGHRA, CDR2 YSYEKL. With 1 base clipped from V and 3 bases from J, the junction kept 6 bases outside the gene matches. The CDR3 has 16 residues. This chain's CDR3 is CASSQVGSGGKETQYF. Written as DNA, the CDR3 is TGCGCCAGCAGCCAAGTGGGGAGCGGGGGGAAAGAGACCCAGTACTTC.

This clone has just one count. The chain's CDR3 is CASSLQGPKTQYF. DNA of the CDR3: TGTGCCAGCAGTTTACAGGGCCCGAAGACCCAGTACTTC. The J gene is TRBJ2-5, the V gene TRBV28; a possible D gene is TRBD1 (5 bases). The CDR3 runs to 13 residues. CDR1 and CDR2 from the germline V gene are MDHEN and SYDVKM. V lost 2 bases and J 6 bases, leaving 10 bases between the germline ends.

The chain combines TRBV6-6 with TRBJ1-2; 8 bases are shared with TRBD1. The CDR3 extends over 13 amino acids. From germline, CDR1 is MNHNY and CDR2 SVGAGI (reference sequence). Trimming removed 7 bases from V and 8 bases from J; junction bases left unmatched: 9. The CDR3 here is CASNIQQGEGYTF. The CDR3 DNA reads TGTGCCAGCAACATACAACAGGGGGAAGGCTACACCTTC.

This chain links TRBV5-4 with TRBJ2-5; possibly TRBD1 for D (6 bases). Trimming took 4 bases from V and 1 from J, leaving 14 bases between them. The CDR3 runs to 15 residues. Germline CDR1 is SGHNT and CDR2 is YYREEE (reference sequence). The CDR3 sequence: CASSRTGIRQETQYF. CDR3 nucleotide sequence: TGTGCCAGCAGCCGTACAGGGATTCGCCAAGAGACCCAGTACTTC.

A single count supports this clone. The chain couples TRBV18 to TRBJ2-6; TRBD1 might be the D (6 bases). CDR1 KGHSH and CDR2 LQKENI come from the germline V gene. Trimming pared 1 base from V and 4 bases from J, leaving 11 bases between. The length of the CDR3 is 16 residues. The CDR3 DNA follows: TGTGCCAGCTCACCACGGGACATCTCCGGGGCCAACGTCCTGACTTTC. This translates into CASSPRDISGANVLTF.

The chain employs TRBV29-1 and TRBJ2-1; TRBD2 agrees at 11 bases. The CDR3 covers 15 residues. Trimming took 6 bases from V and 4 from J; bases not matched to a gene: 8. Germline loops: CDR1 SQVTM, CDR2 ANQGSEA. Here the CDR3 DNA reads TGCAGCGTGGATACTAGCGGGAGATCTTACAATGAGCAGTTCTTC. Residues: CSVDTSGRSYNEQFF.

The genes are TRBV6-2 or TRBV6-3 and TRBJ1-2, with TRBD1 as a possible D gene (5 bases). This CDR3 spans 12 amino acids. Germline lookup yields CDR1 MNHEY and CDR2 SVGEGT. V gave up 5 bases and J gave up 4 bases, with 8 bases separating them. CDR3 sequence: CASSLDSYGYTF. In DNA, the CDR3 is TGTGCCAGCAGTCTTGACAGCTATGGCTACACCTTC.

The chain carries TRBV5-4 and TRBJ2-7; 9 bases fit TRBD1. With 0 bases clipped from V and 5 bases from J, the junction kept 9 bases outside the gene matches. The germline V gene has CDR1 SGHNT and CDR2 YYREEE (reference sequence). The CDR3 has 16 amino acids. CDR3 sequence reads: CASSLGGTGHPNEQYF. The CDR3, as DNA: TGTGCCAGCAGCTTGGGGGGGACAGGGCATCCCAACGAGCAGTACTTC.

V and J are TRBV15 and TRBJ2-1; a possible D gene is TRBD2 (7 bases). CDR1 and CDR2 from the germline V gene are LNHNV and YYDKDF (reference sequence). Trimming shortened V by 6 bases and J by 8 bases, and 14 bases separated the two germline ends. CDR3 size: 13 residues. CDR3 protein: CATSPGGGDEQFF. Here the CDR3 DNA reads TGTGCCACCAGTCCCGGAGGGGGGGATGAGCAGTTCTTC.

The DNA for the CDR3 is TGCAGCGTTGAAGAACAGGGGGCTTTCCCCTACGAGCAGTACTTC. This translates into CSVEEQGAFPYEQYF. The rearrangement links TRBV29-1 to TRBJ2-7, with 9 bases identical to TRBD1. The CDR3 sequence is 15 residues long. The V gene's germline CDR1 is SQVTM and CDR2 ANQGSEA. J was trimmed by 2 bases and V by 0 bases; bases with no gene match: 5.